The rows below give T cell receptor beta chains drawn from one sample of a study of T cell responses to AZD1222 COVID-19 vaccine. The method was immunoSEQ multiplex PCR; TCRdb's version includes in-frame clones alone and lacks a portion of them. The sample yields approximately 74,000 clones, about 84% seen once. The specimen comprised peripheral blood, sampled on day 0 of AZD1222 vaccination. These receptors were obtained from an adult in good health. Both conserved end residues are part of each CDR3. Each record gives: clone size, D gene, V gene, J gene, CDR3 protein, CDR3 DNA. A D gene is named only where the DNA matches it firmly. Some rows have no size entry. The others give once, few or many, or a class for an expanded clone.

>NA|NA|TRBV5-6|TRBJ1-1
CASSLDGHTEAFF
TGTGCCAGCAGCTTGGACGGCCACACTGAAGCTTTCTTT
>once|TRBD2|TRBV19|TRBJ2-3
CASSSGSGTDTQYF
TGTGCCAGTAGTAGCGGGAGCGGCACAGATACGCAGTATTTT
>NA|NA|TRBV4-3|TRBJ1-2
CASSQTLGTARTF
TGCGCCAGCAGCCAAACCCTCGGGACCGCCCGTACCTTC
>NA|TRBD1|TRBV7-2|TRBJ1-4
CASSSDRGNEKLFF
TGTGCCAGCAGCTCTGACAGGGGTAATGAAAAACTGTTTTTT
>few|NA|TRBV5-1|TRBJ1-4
CASSLTGSNEKLFF
TGCGCCAGCAGCTTGACAGGGTCTAATGAAAAACTGTTTTTT
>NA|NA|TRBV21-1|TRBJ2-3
CASSKGVERRVPDTQYF
TGTGCCAGCAGCAAAGGGGTGGAGCGTCGGGTGCCAGATACGCAGTATTTT
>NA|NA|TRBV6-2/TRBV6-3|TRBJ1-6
CASSQPGRRNNSPLHF
TGTGCCAGCAGTCAACCAGGACGGAGAAATAATTCACCCCTCCACTTT
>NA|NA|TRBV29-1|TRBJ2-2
CSAGAAANTGELFF
TGCAGCGCTGGGGCGGCAGCAAACACCGGGGAGCTGTTTTTT
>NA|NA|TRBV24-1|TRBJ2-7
CATSEDGREQYF
TGTGCCACCAGTGAGGACGGCCGGGAGCAGTACTTC
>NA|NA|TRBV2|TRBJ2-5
CASSEAEGGRKETQYF
TGTGCCAGCAGTGAAGCGGAGGGGGGCAGAAAGGAGACCCAGTACTTC
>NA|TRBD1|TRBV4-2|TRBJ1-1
CASSPGQMNTEAFF
TGTGCCAGCAGCCCGGGACAGATGAACACTGAAGCTTTCTTT
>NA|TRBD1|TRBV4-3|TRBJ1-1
CASSQEGDRGDTEAFF
TGCGCCAGCAGCCAAGAAGGGGACAGGGGGGACACTGAAGCTTTCTTT
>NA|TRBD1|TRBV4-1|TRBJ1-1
CASSSGGTGAYPVVAFF
TGCGCCAGCAGCTCCGGCGGGACAGGGGCCTACCCCGTTGTAGCTTTCTTT
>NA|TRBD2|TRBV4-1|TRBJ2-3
CASSQDTLRSGASTDTQYF
TGCGCCAGCAGCCAAGATACCCTTAGGAGCGGGGCGTCCACAGATACGCAGTATTTT
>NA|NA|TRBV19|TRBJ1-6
CASSLIVSSYNSPLHF
TGTGCCAGTAGTTTGATAGTCAGCTCCTATAATTCACCCCTCCACTTT
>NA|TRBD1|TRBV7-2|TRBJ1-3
CASREQGTGNTIYF
TGTGCCAGCAGGGAACAGGGGACCGGAAACACCATATATTTT
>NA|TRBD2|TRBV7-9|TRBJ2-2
CASSSTSGDHANTGELFF
TGTGCCAGCAGCTCGACTAGCGGAGACCACGCGAACACCGGGGAGCTGTTTTTT
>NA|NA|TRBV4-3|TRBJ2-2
CASSQDMGYTGELFF
TGCGCCAGCAGCCAAGATATGGGCTACACCGGGGAGCTGTTTTTT
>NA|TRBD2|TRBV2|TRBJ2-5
CATLRGGRETQYF
TGTGCCACCCTCCGGGGGGGTCGGGAGACCCAGTACTTC
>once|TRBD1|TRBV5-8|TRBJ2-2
CASSPARQGHTGELFF
TGTGCCAGCAGTCCGGCCCGACAGGGGCACACCGGGGAGCTGTTTTTT
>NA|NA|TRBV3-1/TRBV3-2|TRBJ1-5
CASSQDGYSNQPQHF
TGTGCCAGCAGCCAGGACGGTTATAGCAATCAGCCCCAGCATTTT
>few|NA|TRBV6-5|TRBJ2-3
CAAAGALGTDTQYF
TGTGCCGCGGCAGGCGCTCTAGGCACAGATACGCAGTATTTT
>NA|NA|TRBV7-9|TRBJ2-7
CASSPNDRPYEQYF
TGTGCCAGCAGCCCAAACGACAGACCCTACGAGCAGTACTTC
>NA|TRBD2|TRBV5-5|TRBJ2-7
CASSLGTSGFYEQYF
TGTGCCAGCAGCTTGGGGACTAGCGGTTTCTACGAGCAGTACTTC
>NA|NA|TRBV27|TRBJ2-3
CASSFGASTDTQYF
TGTGCCAGCAGTTTTGGTGCCAGCACAGATACGCAGTATTTT
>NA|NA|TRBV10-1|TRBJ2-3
CASSPGYTDTQYF
TGCGCCAGCAGTCCTGGATACACAGATACGCAGTATTTT
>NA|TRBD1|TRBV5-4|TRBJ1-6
CASSLTGGNSPLHF
TGTGCCAGCAGCTTGACAGGGGGTAATTCACCCCTCCACTTT
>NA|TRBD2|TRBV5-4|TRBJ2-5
CASSSKREGLETQYF
TGTGCCAGCAGCTCGAAGCGGGAGGGCCTGGAGACCCAGTACTTC
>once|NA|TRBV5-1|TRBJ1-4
CASSSTSPRNNEKLFF
TGCGCCAGCAGCTCCACCTCCCCGAGAAATAATGAAAAACTGTTTTTT
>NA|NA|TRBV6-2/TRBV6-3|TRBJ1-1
CASSSRQFRETEAFF
TGTGCCAGCAGTTCCCGACAGTTTCGAGAAACTGAAGCTTTCTTT
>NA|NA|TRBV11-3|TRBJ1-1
CASSFVTNTEAFF
TGTGCCAGCAGCTTTGTAACAAACACTGAAGCTTTCTTT
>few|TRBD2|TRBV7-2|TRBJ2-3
CASSLGRGTSGGVTQYF
TGTGCCAGCAGCTTAGGGCGTGGGACTAGCGGGGGGGTTACGCAGTATTTT
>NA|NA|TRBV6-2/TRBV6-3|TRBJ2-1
CASSYRTHSYNEQFF
TGTGCCAGCAGTTACCGGACTCACTCCTACAATGAGCAGTTCTTC
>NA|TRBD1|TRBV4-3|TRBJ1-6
CASSQVPPGTGIGSPLHF
TGCGCCAGCAGCCAAGTACCCCCGGGGACAGGGATCGGGTCACCCCTCCACTTT
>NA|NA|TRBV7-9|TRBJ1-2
CASSPRSDGLYGYTF
TGTGCCAGCAGCCCCAGATCCGACGGACTTTATGGCTACACCTTC
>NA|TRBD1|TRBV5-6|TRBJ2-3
CASKGALTDTQYF
TGTGCCAGCAAGGGGGCCCTCACAGATACGCAGTATTTT
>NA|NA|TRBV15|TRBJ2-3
CATSRGRAQKTDTQYF
TGTGCCACCAGCAGAGGGAGGGCCCAGAAGACAGATACGCAGTATTTT
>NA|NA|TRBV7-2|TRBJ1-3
CASSETFGNTIYF
TGTGCCAGCAGCGAGACTTTCGGAAACACCATATATTTT
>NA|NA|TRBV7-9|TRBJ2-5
CASSLSETQYF
TGTGCCAGCAGCTTATCGGAGACCCAGTACTTC
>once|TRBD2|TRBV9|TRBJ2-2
CASSQSGGANTGELFF
TGTGCCAGCAGCCAGAGCGGGGGAGCCAACACCGGGGAGCTGTTTTTT
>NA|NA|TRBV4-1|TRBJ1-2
CASSQDSFGALANYGYTF
TGCGCCAGCAGCCAAGACTCTTTTGGGGCCTTAGCTAACTATGGCTACACCTTC
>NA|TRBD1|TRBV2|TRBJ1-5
CASRGTVTNQPQHF
TGTGCCAGCAGGGGGACAGTTACTAATCAGCCCCAGCATTTT
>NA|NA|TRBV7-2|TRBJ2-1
CASSPTPPPSPNEQFF
TGTGCCAGCAGCCCTACCCCTCCCCCTAGCCCCAATGAGCAGTTCTTC
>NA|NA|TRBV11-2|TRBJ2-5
CASSPRQKQETQYF
TGTGCCAGCAGCCCGAGACAGAAACAAGAGACCCAGTACTTC
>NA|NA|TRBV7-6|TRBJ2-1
CASSWGGESSYNEQFF
TGTGCCAGCAGCTGGGGGGGCGAGAGCTCCTACAATGAGCAGTTCTTC
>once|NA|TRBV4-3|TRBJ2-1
CASSQGSWGSNEQFF
TGCGCCAGCAGCCAAGGGAGTTGGGGCTCAAATGAGCAGTTCTTC
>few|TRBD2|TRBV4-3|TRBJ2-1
CASSHLTSGSYNEQFF
TGCGCCAGCAGCCACCTGACTAGCGGGTCCTACAATGAGCAGTTCTTC
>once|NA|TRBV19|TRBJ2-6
CASIRISGANVLTF
TGTGCCAGTATAAGGATCTCTGGGGCCAACGTCCTGACTTTC
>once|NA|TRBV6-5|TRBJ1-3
CAASTSGNTIYF
TGTGCCGCCAGCACAAGCGGAAACACCATATATTTT
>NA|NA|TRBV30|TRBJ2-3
CAWSLDPSTDTQYF
TGTGCCTGGAGTCTCGATCCTAGCACAGATACGCAGTATTTT
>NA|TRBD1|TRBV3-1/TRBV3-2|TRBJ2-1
CASSLKRDRGRDEQFF
TGTGCCAGCAGCCTAAAGCGGGACAGGGGGCGGGATGAGCAGTTCTTC
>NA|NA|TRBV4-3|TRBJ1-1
CASSQGTAWDTEAFF
TGCGCCAGCAGCCAAGGGACGGCCTGGGACACTGAAGCTTTCTTT
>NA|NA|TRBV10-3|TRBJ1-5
CAISEGVDQPQHF
TGTGCCATCAGTGAGGGTGTCGATCAGCCCCAGCATTTT
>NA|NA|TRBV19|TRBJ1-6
CASSATGRTYNSPLHF
TGTGCCAGTAGTGCTACAGGTCGCACCTATAATTCACCCCTCCACTTT
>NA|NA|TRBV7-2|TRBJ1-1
CASSFEGRRGQYF
TGTGCCAGCAGCTTCGAGGGCCGCAGAGGACAATACTTT
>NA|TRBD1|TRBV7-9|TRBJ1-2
CASREAGQGKWGYTF
TGTGCCAGCAGGGAAGCCGGACAGGGGAAATGGGGCTACACCTTC
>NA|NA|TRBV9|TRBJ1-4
CASSVGGGGPNEKLFF
TGTGCCAGCAGCGTGGGGGGCGGGGGCCCCAATGAAAAACTGTTTTTT